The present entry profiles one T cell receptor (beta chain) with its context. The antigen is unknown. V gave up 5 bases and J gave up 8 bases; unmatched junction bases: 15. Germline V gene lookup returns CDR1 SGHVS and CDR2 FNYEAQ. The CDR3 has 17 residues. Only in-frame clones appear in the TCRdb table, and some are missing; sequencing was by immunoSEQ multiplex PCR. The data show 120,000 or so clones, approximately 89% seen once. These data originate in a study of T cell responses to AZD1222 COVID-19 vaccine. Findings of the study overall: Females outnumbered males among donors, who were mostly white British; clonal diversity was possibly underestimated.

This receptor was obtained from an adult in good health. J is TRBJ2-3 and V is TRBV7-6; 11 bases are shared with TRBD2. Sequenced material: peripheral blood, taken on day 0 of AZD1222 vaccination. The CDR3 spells CASSLETSGDHRGTQYF. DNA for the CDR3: TGTGCCAGCAGCCTAGAGACTAGCGGGGATCACAGAGGTACGCAGTATTTT.